This is a list of T cell receptor beta chains from one sample in a study of T cell responses to AZD1222 COVID-19 vaccine. Assay: immunoSEQ multiplex PCR; the TCRdb copy retains only in-frame clones and omits some. The table shows 100,000 to 150,000 clones, with 89% occurring only once. The sample consisted of peripheral blood, taken on day 0 of AZD1222 vaccination. The receptors originated from an adult in good health. The CDR3 runs from the conserved cysteine through the conserved F or W. Each record gives: clone size, V gene, D gene, J gene, CDR3 DNA, CDR3 protein. A D gene is named only where the DNA matches it firmly. The size entry is marked missing in some rows and otherwise reads once, few, many or a size class.

once	TRBV30	-	TRBJ1-2	TGTGCCTGGGGACAATATGGCTACACCTTC	CAWGQYGYTF
-	TRBV7-9	TRBD1	TRBJ1-2	TGTGCCAGCAGCTCGCCGGGACAGGGGTCCTATGGCTACACCTTC	CASSSPGQGSYGYTF
-	TRBV28	-	TRBJ1-5	TGTGCCAGCACCCCAGGACGGACCCTATATAGCAATCAGCCCCAGCATTTT	CASTPGRTLYSNQPQHF
-	TRBV30	-	TRBJ2-7	TGTGCCTGGCGGCAGGATTCCTACGAGCAGTACTTC	CAWRQDSYEQYF
-	TRBV19	TRBD1	TRBJ2-4	TGTGCCAGTAGTACAACAACAGGGGGCGGGAGTCGACTTCGCGCCAAAAACATTCAGTACTTC	CASSTTTGGGSRLRAKNIQYF
-	TRBV20-1	-	TRBJ1-5	TGCAGTGCTAGTTCAGGGACGAGCAATCAGCCCCAGCATTTT	CSASSGTSNQPQHF
-	TRBV5-1	-	TRBJ2-6	TGCGCCAGCAGGCCTACGTCTGGGGCCAACGTCCTGACTTTC	CASRPTSGANVLTF
-	TRBV27	TRBD2	TRBJ2-1	TGTGCCAGCAGCCCTCTGGGTCGTGGCGCGGGGGGATCTTACAATGAGCAGTTCTTC	CASSPLGRGAGGSYNEQFF
-	TRBV11-1	-	TRBJ2-1	TGTGCCAGCAGCCCTCTCGGCGGGGCTGTATTCGATGAGCAGTTCTTC	CASSPLGGAVFDEQFF
-	TRBV30	TRBD2	TRBJ2-2	TGTGCCTGGAGTCTGACTAGCGGGTTTACCGGGGAGCTGTTTTTT	CAWSLTSGFTGELFF
-	TRBV30	-	TRBJ2-2	TGTGCCTGGAGAAGGACCCAGAACACCGGGGATCTGTTTTTT	CAWRRTQNTGDLFF
-	TRBV5-1	-	TRBJ1-1	TGCGCCAGCAGCGGGACCGATTACACTGAAGCTTTCTTT	CASSGTDYTEAFF
-	TRBV24-1	TRBD1	TRBJ2-5	TGTGCCACCAGTGGCAGGGGGTGGGAAGAGACCCAGTACTTC	CATSGRGWEETQYF
-	TRBV3-1/TRBV3-2	-	TRBJ1-1	TGTGCCAGCAGCCAAAGGGATTCTTGGGCTTTCTTT	CASSQRDSWAFF
-	TRBV11-2	-	TRBJ2-1	TGTGCCAGCAGCTACACCCACGATTACAGGGTGGAGGCCAACAATGAGCAGTTCTTC	CASSYTHDYRVEANNEQFF
-	TRBV6-5	TRBD1	TRBJ1-6	TGTGCCAGCAGGCGCCCGGGACAGGATCCTTCACCCCTCCACTTT	CASRRPGQDPSPLHF
-	TRBV5-6	-	TRBJ1-3	TGTGCCAGCAGCTTTTCGGGGGCGGGAAACACCATATATTTT	CASSFSGAGNTIYF
-	TRBV28	-	TRBJ1-3	TGTGCCAGCAGCGAACCAGGGGCCAACACCATATATTTT	CASSEPGANTIYF
-	TRBV25-1	-	TRBJ2-3	TGTGCCAGCAGTGTTGGAACGGATACGCAGTATTTT	CASSVGTDTQYF
-	TRBV11-3	-	TRBJ2-3	TGTGCCAGCAGCTTAGGGGGGTTGGGAGATACGCAGTATTTT	CASSLGGLGDTQYF
-	TRBV24-1	-	TRBJ1-1	TGTGCCACCAGTGGAGGAAGGGGGTATACTGAAGCTTTCTTT	CATSGGRGYTEAFF
-	TRBV5-4	TRBD2	TRBJ2-7	TGTGCCAGCAGCTTGGGTGGTAGCGGGGGCTCCTACGAGCAGTACTTC	CASSLGGSGGSYEQYF
medium-sized	TRBV27	-	TRBJ1-6	TGTGCCAGCAGTTTTCAAGGGGTCCCCCTCCACTTT	CASSFQGVPLHF
-	TRBV9	TRBD1	TRBJ2-2	TGTGCCAGCAGCGTCGGACAGGTGGCATCCGGGGAGCTGTTTTTT	CASSVGQVASGELFF
-	TRBV4-1	TRBD1	TRBJ1-4	TGCGCCAGCAGCCAATCTACAGGGGCGGGCGGGAATGAAAAACTGTTTTTT	CASSQSTGAGGNEKLFF
-	TRBV6-1	-	TRBJ2-1	TGTGCCAGCAGTGATCCCCTACACAATGAGCAGTTCTTC	CASSDPLHNEQFF
-	TRBV30	TRBD2	TRBJ2-7	TGTGCCTGGAGTGTACTTCGTCCGGGACTAGCGGGAGTCAACGAGCAGTACTTC	CAWSVLRPGLAGVNEQYF
once	TRBV25-1	-	TRBJ1-1	TGTGCCAGCGGGGGGCCCTTCAACACTGAAGCTTTCTTT	CASGGPFNTEAFF
-	TRBV7-3	-	TRBJ1-2	TGTGCCAGCAGCACCCCTCGGAACTATGGCTACACCTTC	CASSTPRNYGYTF
-	TRBV6-5	-	TRBJ1-3	TGTGCCAGCAGTTACGTTGGGGCCGGTGGAAACACCATATATTTT	CASSYVGAGGNTIYF
-	TRBV7-3	TRBD2	TRBJ2-5	TGTGCCAGCAGCTTAGTGGGAGGGGAGTTCCAAGAGACCCAGTACTTC	CASSLVGGEFQETQYF
-	TRBV12-3/TRBV12-4	-	TRBJ1-2	TGTGCCAGCAGTTATCCGGGCGTAACATTC	CASSYPGVTF
-	TRBV5-1	TRBD1	TRBJ1-6	TGCGCCAGCAGCTTGGACGTACAGGGGACCTCCTATAATTCACCCCTCCACTTT	CASSLDVQGTSYNSPLHF
once	TRBV2	-	TRBJ2-7	TGTGCCAGCAACCGGGGTTCCTACGAGCAGTACTTC	CASNRGSYEQYF
-	TRBV29-1	-	TRBJ1-4	TGCAGCGTTGAAGGAGGGGCTGATGAAAAACTGTTTTTT	CSVEGGADEKLFF
-	TRBV5-5	TRBD2	TRBJ2-5	TGTGCCAGCAGTGAAGGGAGGGGCTTGGAGACCCAGTACTTC	CASSEGRGLETQYF
-	TRBV7-8	TRBD1	TRBJ2-7	TGTGCCAGCAGCTTAGTCCCCGGGACAGGGCACTACGAGCAGTACTTC	CASSLVPGTGHYEQYF
-	TRBV11-2	TRBD1	TRBJ1-1	TGTGCCAGCAGCCGCAGGGGGGTGTCGAATCGCGGTGAAGCTTTCTTT	CASSRRGVSNRGEAFF
-	TRBV28	-	TRBJ1-3	TGTGCCAGCAGTTTATCACAGGCTGGAAACACCATATATTTT	CASSLSQAGNTIYF
-	TRBV11-3	TRBD1	TRBJ2-7	TGTGCCAGCAGCTCGCGGACAGGGACCGAGCAGTACTTC	CASSSRTGTEQYF
-	TRBV7-9	-	TRBJ2-7	TGTGCCAGCAGCTTGCAACAGACTACTAGTGAGCAGTACTTC	CASSLQQTTSEQYF
-	TRBV9	TRBD1	TRBJ2-5	TGTGCCAGCAGCGTAGTGGGACAGGGGTCGGGGGAGACCCAGTACTTC	CASSVVGQGSGETQYF
-	TRBV28	TRBD1	TRBJ1-6	TGTGCCAGCAACTTCCTGGAACAGGGGGCTCGTTCACCCCTCCACTTT	CASNFLEQGARSPLHF
-	TRBV28	-	TRBJ1-1	TGTGCCAGCATCGCATCGGAGGGGAGTTATTCTGAAGCTTTCTTT	CASIASEGSYSEAFF
-	TRBV10-3	TRBD1	TRBJ2-3	TGTGCCATCAGGGACAGGGATCCAGATACGCAGTATTTT	CAIRDRDPDTQYF
-	TRBV6-5	-	TRBJ1-2	TGTGCCAGCAGCGCCCAAGTTAACTATGGCTACACCTTC	CASSAQVNYGYTF
-	TRBV10-3	-	TRBJ2-3	TGTGCCGGCGCCGGGACTGGGACCCCAGATACGCAGTATTTT	CAGAGTGTPDTQYF
-	TRBV6-5	-	TRBJ1-1	TGTGCCACCTTACCGGGGGGGGTAACAACTGAAGCTTTCTTT	CATLPGGVTTEAFF
-	TRBV4-2	-	TRBJ1-5	TGTGCCAGCAGCCAAGACGGCAATCAGCCCCAGCATTTT	CASSQDGNQPQHF
once	TRBV7-3	TRBD1	TRBJ2-3	TGTGCCAGCAGCCCCGGACAGGGAACAGATACGCAGTATTTT	CASSPGQGTDTQYF
-	TRBV30	TRBD1	TRBJ1-4	TGTGCCTGGAGTGGAAGACAGGGTGAAAAACTGTTTTTT	CAWSGRQGEKLFF